Given below is one T cell receptor (beta chain) in context. The antigen is not known. The repertoire was sequenced with immunoSEQ multiplex PCR; TCRdb's copy has only in-frame clones and lacks some. The sample lists 45,000 to 65,000 clones, 75% to 90% occurring once. This entry belongs to a study of T cell responses to AZD1222 COVID-19 vaccine. The CDR3 is made up of 16 amino acids. From germline, CDR1 is LGHDT and CDR2 YNNKEL (reference sequence). With 4 bases removed from V and 1 base from J, the gap between germline ends came to 16 bases. Study-wide findings and caveats: Nearly half of spike-specific TCRs reportedly target unmutated variant regions. Regions 160-218 and 743-854 dominated among vaccine-associated CD4 TCRs spanning spike.

The V and J genes are TRBV3-1 (or the pseudogene TRBV3-2) and TRBJ1-1, with a possible D match to TRBD1 (6 bases). The source was peripheral blood, collected on day 0 of AZD1222 vaccination. The source of this sequence is an adult in good health. The CDR3 spells CASSPSQGLTNTEAFF. CDR3 DNA sequence: TGTGCCAGCAGCCCCAGTCAGGGGCTGACGAACACTGAAGCTTTCTTT.